This TCR beta chain derives from a study of T cells in Graves' hyperthyroidism and ophthalmopathy. Study observations and caveats: For ophthalmopathy, model prediction preceded onset by a median 6.5 months.

The CDR3 regions of TCR beta were amplified from RNA transcripts. Carried out on the TCR CDR3, a first-round RT-PCR used the HTBI primer set. Using its own MiXCR run on the multiplex PCR reads, TCRdb lists one record per CDR3 protein. The repertoire holds 470,000 or so distinct CDR3 sequences, about a fifth seen once, with 26% in the top ten. Each patient was aged 18 to 65 and had newly diagnosed hyperthyroidism of under 2 months' duration. Uncontrolled infections, other autoimmune diseases, pregnancy or lactation led to exclusion of patients. Diagnoses were made from clinical symptoms, serum measures (thyroxine and TRAb), thyroid ultrasound and orbital computed tomography. This clonotype was counted between two and nine times. What it binds is unknown. V dropped 8 bases and J dropped 4; count of bases not matched to a gene: 9. This CDR3 is 14 amino acids long. Per the germline V gene, CDR1 is SNHLY and CDR2 is FYNNEI.

The chain joins TRBV2 to TRBJ1-1; 8 bases are a match to TRBD1. The TCR originated in a man between 18 and 35 years old with Graves' hyperthyroidism. The sample comprised blood. The CDR3 reads CASQFQGAVTEAFF. The CDR3 DNA sequence: TGTGCCAGCCAATTCCAGGGGGCCGTCACTGAAGCTTTCTTT.